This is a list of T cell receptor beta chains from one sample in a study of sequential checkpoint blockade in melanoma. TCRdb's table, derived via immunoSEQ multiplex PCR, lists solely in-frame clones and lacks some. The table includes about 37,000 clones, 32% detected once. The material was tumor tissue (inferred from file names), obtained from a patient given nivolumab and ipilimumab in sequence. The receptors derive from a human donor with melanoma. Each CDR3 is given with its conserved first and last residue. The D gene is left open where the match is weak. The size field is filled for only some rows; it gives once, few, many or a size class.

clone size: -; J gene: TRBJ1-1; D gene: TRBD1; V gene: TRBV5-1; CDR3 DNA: TGCGCCAGCAGCTTCACAGGGGGAGAGGACACTGAAGCTTTCTTT; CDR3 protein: CASSFTGGEDTEAFF
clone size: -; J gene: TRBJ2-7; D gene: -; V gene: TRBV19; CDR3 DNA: TGTGCCAGTAGTATGAAATTCTACGAGCAGTACTTC; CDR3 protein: CASSMKFYEQYF
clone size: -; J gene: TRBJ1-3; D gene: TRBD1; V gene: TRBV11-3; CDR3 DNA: TGTGCCAGCAGCCCCCACCTTGGGACAGGGTCTGGAAACACCATATATTTT; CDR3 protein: CASSPHLGTGSGNTIYF
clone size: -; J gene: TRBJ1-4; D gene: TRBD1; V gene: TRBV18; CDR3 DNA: TGTGCCAGCTCACCGGGACAGGGAACTAATGAAAAACTGTTTTTT; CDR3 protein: CASSPGQGTNEKLFF
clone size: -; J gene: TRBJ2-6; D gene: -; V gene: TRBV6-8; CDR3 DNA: TGTGCCAGCAGTTTTCAAAGCGGACAGATCTCTGGGGCCAACGTCCTGACTTTC; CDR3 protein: CASSFQSGQISGANVLTF
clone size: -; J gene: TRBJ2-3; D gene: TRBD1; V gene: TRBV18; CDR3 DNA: TGTGCCAGCTCACCCGACAGGGGGGGAGGTTCCACAGATACGCAGTATTTT; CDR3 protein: CASSPDRGGGSTDTQYF
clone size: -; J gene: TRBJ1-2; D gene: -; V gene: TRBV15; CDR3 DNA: TGTGCCACCAGCACGGCTCAGGCGTTAGGCTATGGCTACACCTTC; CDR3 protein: CATSTAQALGYGYTF
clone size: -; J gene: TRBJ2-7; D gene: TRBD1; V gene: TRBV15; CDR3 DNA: TGTGCCACCAGCAGAGGACGGACAGGGAACTACGAGCAGTACTTC; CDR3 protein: CATSRGRTGNYEQYF
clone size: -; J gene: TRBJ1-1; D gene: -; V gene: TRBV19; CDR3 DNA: TGTGCCAGTAGTGTCGGTGTTGGGGACACTGAAGCTTTCTTT; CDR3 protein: CASSVGVGDTEAFF
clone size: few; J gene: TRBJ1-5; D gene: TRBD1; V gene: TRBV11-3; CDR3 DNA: TGTGCCAGCAGTCGTCGACAGGGCGGCAATCAGCCCCAGCATTTT; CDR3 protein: CASSRRQGGNQPQHF
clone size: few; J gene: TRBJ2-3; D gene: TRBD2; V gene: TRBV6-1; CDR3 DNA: TGTGCCAGCAGTGAAGCATCCAGCGGGAGGACAGATACGCAGTATTTT; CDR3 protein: CASSEASSGRTDTQYF
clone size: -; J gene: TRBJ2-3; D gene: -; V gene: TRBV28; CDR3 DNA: TGTGCCAGCAGTTTGGGTCAAACTAGCACAGATACGCAGTATTTT; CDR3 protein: CASSLGQTSTDTQYF
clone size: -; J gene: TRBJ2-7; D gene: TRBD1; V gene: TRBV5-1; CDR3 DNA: TGCGCCAGCAGCTTGGTTGGCAGGGGGCCCTCCTACGAGCAGTACTTC; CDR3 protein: CASSLVGRGPSYEQYF
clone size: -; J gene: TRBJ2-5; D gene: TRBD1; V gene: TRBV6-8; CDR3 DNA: TGTGCCAGCAGTTGGGGACAGGGGGCCCAAGAGACCCAGTACTTC; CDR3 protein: CASSWGQGAQETQYF
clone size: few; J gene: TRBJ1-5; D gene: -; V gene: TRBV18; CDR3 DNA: TGTGCCAGCTCACCGGGGGACCAGCCCCAGCATTTT; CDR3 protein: CASSPGDQPQHF
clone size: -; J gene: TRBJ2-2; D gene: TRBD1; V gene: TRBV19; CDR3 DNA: TGTGCCAGTAGTCCTCCGGGACAGAGGGTCGGGGAGCTGTTTTTT; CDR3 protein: CASSPPGQRVGELFF
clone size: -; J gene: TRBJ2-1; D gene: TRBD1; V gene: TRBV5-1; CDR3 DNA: TGCGCCAGCGCGACGCAGGGGGTGGGGTCGAATGAGCAGTTCTTC; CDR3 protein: CASATQGVGSNEQFF
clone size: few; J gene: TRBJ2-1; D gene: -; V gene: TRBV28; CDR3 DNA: TGTGCCAGCAGTTTAGGGACAAGGGGGCAGTTCTTC; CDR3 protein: CASSLGTRGQFF
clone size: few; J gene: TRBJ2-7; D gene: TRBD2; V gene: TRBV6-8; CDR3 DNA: TGTGCCAGCAGTGAGTTGGGCACTAGCGGGACCTACGAGCAGTACTTC; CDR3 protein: CASSELGTSGTYEQYF
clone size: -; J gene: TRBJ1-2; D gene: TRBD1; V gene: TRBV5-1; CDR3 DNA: TGCGCCAGCAGCTTGGTCGGGACAGGGGAGTACGATGGCTACACCTTC; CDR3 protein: CASSLVGTGEYDGYTF
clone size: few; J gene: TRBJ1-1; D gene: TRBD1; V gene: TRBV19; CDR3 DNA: TGTGCCAGTAGTCGGGACAGACGAGCTTTCTTT; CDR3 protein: CASSRDRRAFF
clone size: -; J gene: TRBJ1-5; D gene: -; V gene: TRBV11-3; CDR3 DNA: TGTGCCAGCAGCTCAGAAACCACCCGTAAGAATCAGCCCCAGCATTTT; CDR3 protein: CASSSETTRKNQPQHF
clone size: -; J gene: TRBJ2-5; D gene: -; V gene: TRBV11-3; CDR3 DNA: TGTGCCAGCAGCTACCGACAGACCTTCCAAGAGACCCAGTACTTC; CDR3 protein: CASSYRQTFQETQYF
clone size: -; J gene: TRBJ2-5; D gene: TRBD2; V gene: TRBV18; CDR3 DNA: TGTGCCAGCTCACCGGCTTCCGGGACTAGCGGACAAGAGACCCAGTACTTC; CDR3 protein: CASSPASGTSGQETQYF
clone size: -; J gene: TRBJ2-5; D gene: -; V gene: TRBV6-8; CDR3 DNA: TGTGCCAGCAGTTACTCGACCGCCGGGGAGACCCAGTACTTC; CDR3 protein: CASSYSTAGETQYF
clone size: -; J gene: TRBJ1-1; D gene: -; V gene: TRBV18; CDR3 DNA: TGTGCCAGCTCACTTTCCATGGAGAACACTGAAGCTTTCTTT; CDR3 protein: CASSLSMENTEAFF
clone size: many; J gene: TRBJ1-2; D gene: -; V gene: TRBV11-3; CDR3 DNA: TGTGCCAGCAGCTGGACCGAGGGGGGTAACTATGGCTACACCTTC; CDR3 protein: CASSWTEGGNYGYTF
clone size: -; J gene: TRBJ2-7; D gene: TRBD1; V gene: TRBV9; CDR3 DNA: TGTGCCAGCAGCGGGGACAGCTACGAGCAGTACTTC; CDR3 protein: CASSGDSYEQYF
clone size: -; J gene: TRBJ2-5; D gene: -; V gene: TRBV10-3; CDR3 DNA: TGTGCCATCAGTGAGTCAGAGAGAGAGACCCAGTACTTC; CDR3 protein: CAISESERETQYF
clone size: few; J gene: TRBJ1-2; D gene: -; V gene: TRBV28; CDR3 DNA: TGTGCCAGCAGGGGTAGTAATAACTATGGCTACACCTTC; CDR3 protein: CASRGSNNYGYTF
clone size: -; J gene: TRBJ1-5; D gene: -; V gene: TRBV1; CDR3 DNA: TGCGCCAGCAGCCAAGAGCTTTGGCAGCCCCAGCATTTT; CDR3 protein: CASSQELWQPQHF
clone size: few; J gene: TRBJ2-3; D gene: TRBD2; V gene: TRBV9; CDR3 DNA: TGTGCCAGCAGCGTAGCGGCGGGGGGGTCCGCAGATACGCAGTATTTT; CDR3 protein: CASSVAAGGSADTQYF
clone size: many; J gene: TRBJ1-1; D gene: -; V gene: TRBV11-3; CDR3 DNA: TGTGCCAGCAGCCGTAACAGGGAAAGGAGCACTGAAGCTTTCTTT; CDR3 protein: CASSRNRERSTEAFF
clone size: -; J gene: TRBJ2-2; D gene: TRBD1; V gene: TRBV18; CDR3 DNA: TGTGCCAGCTCACCGGGACAGGGGGCCTGGACCGGGGAGCTGTTTTTT; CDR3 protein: CASSPGQGAWTGELFF
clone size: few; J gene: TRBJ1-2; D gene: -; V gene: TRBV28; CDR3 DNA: TGTGCCAGCAGGGACAGTTTTCTATATGGCTACACCTTC; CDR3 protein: CASRDSFLYGYTF
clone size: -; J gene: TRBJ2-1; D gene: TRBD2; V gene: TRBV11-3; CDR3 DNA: TGTGCCAGCAGCTTATTTCTCAGCGGGGGGGACAATGAGCAGTTCTTC; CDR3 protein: CASSLFLSGGDNEQFF
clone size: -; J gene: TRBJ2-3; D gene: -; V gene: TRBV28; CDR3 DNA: TGTGCCAGCAGTGGCCGGGACCTTAGCACAGATACGCAGTATTTT; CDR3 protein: CASSGRDLSTDTQYF
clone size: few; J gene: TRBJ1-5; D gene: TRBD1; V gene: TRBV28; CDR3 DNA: TGTGCCAGCAGTTTAGACGACAGGGGTCTGCCCCAGCATTTT; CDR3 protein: CASSLDDRGLPQHF
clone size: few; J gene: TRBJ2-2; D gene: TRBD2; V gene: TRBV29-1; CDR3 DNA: TGCAGCGTTCGCCAACTAGCGGGCACCGGGGAGCTGTTTTTT; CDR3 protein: CSVRQLAGTGELFF
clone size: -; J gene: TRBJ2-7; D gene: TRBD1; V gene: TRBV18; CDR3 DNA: TGTGCCAGCTCACCACCGATTTCCGACAGGGCGCAGGGGCAGTACTTC; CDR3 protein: CASSPPISDRAQGQYF
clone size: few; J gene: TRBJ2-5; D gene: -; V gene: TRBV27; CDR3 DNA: TGTGCCAGCAGTCCACAAAGGGGAGGAGAGACCCAGTACTTC; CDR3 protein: CASSPQRGGETQYF
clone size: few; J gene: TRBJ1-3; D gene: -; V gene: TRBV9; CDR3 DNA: TGTGCCAGCAGTGACATTACCTCTGGAAACACCATATATTTT; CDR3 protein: CASSDITSGNTIYF
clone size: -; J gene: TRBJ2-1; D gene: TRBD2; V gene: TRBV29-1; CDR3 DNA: TGCAGCGGTGGACTAGGGATAATGCGACCTGAGCAGTTCTTC; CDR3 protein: CSGGLGIMRPEQFF